This T cell receptor beta chain derives from a study of T cell repertoires in cytomegalovirus infection. A single record per CDR3 protein comes from TCRdb applying MiXCR to the reads. The sample shows roughly 200,000 distinct CDR3 sequences, 17% of them seen only once. The CDR3 sequence is 14 residues long. The germline V gene encodes CDR1 SEHNR and CDR2 FQNEAQ (reference sequence). Regarding this clonotype: The junction shows a germline mismatch at one end, possibly a read error.

The receptor was derived from a human donor in good health (CMV status not recorded). Some clones in this sample may be carry-over from other donors' samples. Sequencing was carried out using CD8+ T cells from PBMCs. V and J are TRBV7-9 and TRBJ2-1; D is unclear. This chain's CDR3 is CASSLKKGYDEQFF. The CDR3 region has the DNA TGTGCCAGCAGCTTAAAAAAGGGCTACGATGAGCAGTTCTTC.